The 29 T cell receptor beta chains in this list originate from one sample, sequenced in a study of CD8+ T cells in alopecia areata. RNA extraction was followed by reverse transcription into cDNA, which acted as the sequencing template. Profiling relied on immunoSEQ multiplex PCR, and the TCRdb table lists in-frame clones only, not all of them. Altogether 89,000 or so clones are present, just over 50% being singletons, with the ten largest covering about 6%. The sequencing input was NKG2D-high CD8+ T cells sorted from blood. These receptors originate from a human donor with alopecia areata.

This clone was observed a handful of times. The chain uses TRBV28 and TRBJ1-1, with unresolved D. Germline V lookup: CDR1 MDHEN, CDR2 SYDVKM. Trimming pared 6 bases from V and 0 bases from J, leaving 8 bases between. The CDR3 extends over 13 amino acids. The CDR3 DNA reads TGTGCCAGCAGGGCCACAGTGAACACTGAAGCTTTCTTT. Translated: CASRATVNTEAFF. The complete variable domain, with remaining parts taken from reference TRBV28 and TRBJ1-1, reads DVKVTQSSRYLVKRTGEKVFLECVQDMDHENMFWYRQDPGLGLRLIYFSYDVKMKEKGDIPEGYSVSREKKERFSLILESASTNQTSMYLCASRATVNTEAFFGQGTRLTVV.

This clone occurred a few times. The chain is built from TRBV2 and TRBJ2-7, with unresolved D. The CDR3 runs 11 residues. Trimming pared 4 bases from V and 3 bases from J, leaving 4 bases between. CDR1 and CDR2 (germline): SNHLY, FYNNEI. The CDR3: CASSGDYEQYF. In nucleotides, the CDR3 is TGTGCCAGCAGTGGGGACTACGAGCAGTACTTC.

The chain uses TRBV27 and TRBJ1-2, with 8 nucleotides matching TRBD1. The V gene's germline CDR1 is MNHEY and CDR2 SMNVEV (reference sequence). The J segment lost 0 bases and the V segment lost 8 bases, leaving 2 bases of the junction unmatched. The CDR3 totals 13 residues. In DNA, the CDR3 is TGTGCCAGCTGGGACAGGACTAACTATGGCTACACCTTC. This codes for CASWDRTNYGYTF.

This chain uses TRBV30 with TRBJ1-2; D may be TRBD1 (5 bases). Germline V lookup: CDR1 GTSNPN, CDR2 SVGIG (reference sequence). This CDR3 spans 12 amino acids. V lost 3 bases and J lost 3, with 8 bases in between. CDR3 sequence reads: CAWSEQDYGYTF. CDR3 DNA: TGTGCCTGGAGCGAACAGGACTATGGCTACACCTTC.

CDR3 loop: CASSQERASGRGEQFF. The CDR3 DNA reads TGCGCCAGCAGCCAAGAAAGGGCTAGCGGGAGGGGTGAGCAGTTCTTC. The chain recombines TRBV4-3 with TRBJ2-1, with TRBD2 matching over 12 bases. The germline V gene has CDR1 LGHNA and CDR2 YSLEER. CDR3 length: 16 residues. Trimming took 0 bases from V and 9 from J; bases not matched to a gene: 6.

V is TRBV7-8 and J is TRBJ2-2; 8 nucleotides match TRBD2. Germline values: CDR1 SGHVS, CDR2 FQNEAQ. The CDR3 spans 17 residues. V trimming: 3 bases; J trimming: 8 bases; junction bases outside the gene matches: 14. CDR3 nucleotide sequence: TGTGCCAGCAGCTTCCCACGGGAGGGCCGTTTGGGGGGGGAGCTGTTTTTT. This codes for CASSFPREGRLGGELFF.

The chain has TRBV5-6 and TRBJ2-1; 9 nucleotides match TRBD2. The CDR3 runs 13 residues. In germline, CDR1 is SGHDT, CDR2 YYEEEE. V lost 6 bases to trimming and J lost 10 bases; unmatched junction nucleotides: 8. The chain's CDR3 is CASMAGTSIEQFF. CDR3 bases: TGTGCCAGCATGGCTGGGACTAGCATAGAGCAGTTCTTC.

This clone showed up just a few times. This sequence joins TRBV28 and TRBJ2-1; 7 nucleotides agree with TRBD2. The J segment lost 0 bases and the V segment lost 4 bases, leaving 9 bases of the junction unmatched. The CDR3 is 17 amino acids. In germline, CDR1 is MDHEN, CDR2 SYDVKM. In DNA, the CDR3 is TGTGCCAGCAGTTCCCGGTGGCTAGCGGACTCCTACAATGAGCAGTTCTTC. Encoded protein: CASSSRWLADSYNEQFF.

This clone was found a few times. The DNA of the CDR3 is TGTGCCAGCAGCAACAGCCCCGAAATCGGGTTCTTC. This gives the protein CASSNSPEIGFF. The rearrangement uses TRBV7-4 and TRBJ2-1; no clear D gene. The CDR3 contains 12 residues. V was clipped by 5 bases and J by 15 bases, with 17 bases between them. The germline V gene encodes CDR1 SGHVT and CDR2 SQSDAQ.

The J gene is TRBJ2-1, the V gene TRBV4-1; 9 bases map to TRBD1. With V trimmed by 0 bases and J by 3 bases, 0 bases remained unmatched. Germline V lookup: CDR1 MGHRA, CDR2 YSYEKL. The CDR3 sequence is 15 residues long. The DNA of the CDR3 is TGCGCCAGCAGCCAAGAGGACAGGGGCTACAATGAGCAGTTCTTC. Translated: CASSQEDRGYNEQFF.

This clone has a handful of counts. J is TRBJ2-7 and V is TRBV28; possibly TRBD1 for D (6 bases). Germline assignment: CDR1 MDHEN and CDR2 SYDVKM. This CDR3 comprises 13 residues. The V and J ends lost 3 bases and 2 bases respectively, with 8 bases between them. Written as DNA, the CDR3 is TGTGCCAGCAGTTTCAGGACAGCCTACGAGCAGTACTTC. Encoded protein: CASSFRTAYEQYF.

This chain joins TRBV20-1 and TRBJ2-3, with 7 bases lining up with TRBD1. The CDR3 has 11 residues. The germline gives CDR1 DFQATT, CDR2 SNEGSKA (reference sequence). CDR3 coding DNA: TGCAGCGCCGAGGCTGGGGACAGACAGTATTTT. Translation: CSAEAGDRQYF.

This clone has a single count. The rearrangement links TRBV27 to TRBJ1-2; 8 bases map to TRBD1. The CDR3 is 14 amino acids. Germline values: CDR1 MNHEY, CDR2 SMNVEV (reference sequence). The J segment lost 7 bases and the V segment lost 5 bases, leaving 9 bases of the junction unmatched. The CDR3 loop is CASSGGTGQAGYTF. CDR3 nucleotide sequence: TGTGCCAGCAGTGGCGGGACAGGTCAGGCTGGCTACACCTTC.

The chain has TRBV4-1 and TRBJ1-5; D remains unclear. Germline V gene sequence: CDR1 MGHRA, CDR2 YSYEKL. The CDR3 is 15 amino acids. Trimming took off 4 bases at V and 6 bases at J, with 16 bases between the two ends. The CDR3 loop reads CASSPSPVASQPQHF. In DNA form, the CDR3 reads TGCGCCAGCAGCCCAAGTCCAGTTGCTAGTCAGCCCCAGCATTTT.

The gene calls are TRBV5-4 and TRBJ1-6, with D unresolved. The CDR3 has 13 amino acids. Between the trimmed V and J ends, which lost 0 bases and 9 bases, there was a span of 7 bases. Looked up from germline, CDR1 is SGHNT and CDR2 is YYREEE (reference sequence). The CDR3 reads CASSLDAGSPLHF. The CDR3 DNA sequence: TGTGCCAGCAGCTTGGACGCCGGTTCACCCCTCCACTTT.

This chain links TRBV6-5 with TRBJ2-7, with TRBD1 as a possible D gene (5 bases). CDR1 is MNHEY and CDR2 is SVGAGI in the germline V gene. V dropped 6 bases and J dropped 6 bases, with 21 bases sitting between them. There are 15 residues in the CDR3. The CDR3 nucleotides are TGTGCCAGCAGACCTACTCCAGGGAATACGGCCGAGCAGTACTTC. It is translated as CASRPTPGNTAEQYF.

CDR3 sequence reads: CASSLWYELQETQYF. In DNA, the CDR3 is TGTGCCAGCAGCCTCTGGTACGAGCTACAAGAGACCCAGTACTTC. J is TRBJ2-5 and V is TRBV28; D not certain. The germline gives CDR1 MDHEN, CDR2 SYDVKM. Trimming stripped 6 bases from V and 2 bases from J, with 16 bases between. This CDR3 has 15 residues.

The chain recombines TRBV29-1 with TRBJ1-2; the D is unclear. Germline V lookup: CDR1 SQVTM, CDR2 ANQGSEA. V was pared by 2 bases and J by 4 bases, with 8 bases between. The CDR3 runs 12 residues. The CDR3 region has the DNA TGCAGCGTTGAACAGGAATCCTATGGCTACACCTTC. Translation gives CSVEQESYGYTF.

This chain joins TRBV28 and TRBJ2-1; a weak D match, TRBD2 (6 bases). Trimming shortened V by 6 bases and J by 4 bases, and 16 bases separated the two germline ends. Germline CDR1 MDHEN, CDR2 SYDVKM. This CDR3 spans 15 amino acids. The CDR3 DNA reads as TGTGCCAGCAGCCCTTTGGCGGGGTTTTACAATGAGCAGTTCTTC. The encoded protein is CASSPLAGFYNEQFF.

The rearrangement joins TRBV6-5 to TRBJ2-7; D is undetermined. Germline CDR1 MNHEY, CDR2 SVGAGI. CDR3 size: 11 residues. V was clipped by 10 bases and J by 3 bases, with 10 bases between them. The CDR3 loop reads CATQLGYEQYF. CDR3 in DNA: TGTGCCACCCAGCTGGGCTACGAGCAGTACTTC.

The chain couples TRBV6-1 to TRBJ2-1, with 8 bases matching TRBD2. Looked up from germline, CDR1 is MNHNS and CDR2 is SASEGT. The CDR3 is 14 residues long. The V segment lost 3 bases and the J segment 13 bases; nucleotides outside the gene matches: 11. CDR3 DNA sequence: TGTGCCAGCAGTGAGGGACTAGAGGCCCCCGTTCAGTTCTTC. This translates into CASSEGLEAPVQFF.

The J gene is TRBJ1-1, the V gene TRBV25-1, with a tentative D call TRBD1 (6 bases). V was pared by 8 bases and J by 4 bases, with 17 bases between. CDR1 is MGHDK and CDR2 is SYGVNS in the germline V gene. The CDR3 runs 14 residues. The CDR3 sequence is CASSITGMATEAFF. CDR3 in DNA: TGTGCCAGCTCGATCACAGGGATGGCCACTGAAGCTTTCTTT. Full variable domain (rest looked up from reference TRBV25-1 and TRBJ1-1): EADIYQTPRYLVIGTGKKITLECSQTMGHDKMYWYQQDPGMELHLIHYSYGVNSTEKGDLSSESTVSRIRTEHFPLTLESARPSHTSQYLCASSITGMATEAFFGQGTRLTVV.

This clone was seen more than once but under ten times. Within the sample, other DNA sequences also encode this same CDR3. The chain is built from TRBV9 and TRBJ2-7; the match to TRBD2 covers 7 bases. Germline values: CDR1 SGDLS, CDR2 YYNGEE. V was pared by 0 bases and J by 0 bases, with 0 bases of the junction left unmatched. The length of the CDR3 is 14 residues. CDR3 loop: CASSVGGSSYEQYF. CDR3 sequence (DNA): TGTGCCAGCAGCGTAGGCGGGAGCTCCTACGAGCAGTACTTC.

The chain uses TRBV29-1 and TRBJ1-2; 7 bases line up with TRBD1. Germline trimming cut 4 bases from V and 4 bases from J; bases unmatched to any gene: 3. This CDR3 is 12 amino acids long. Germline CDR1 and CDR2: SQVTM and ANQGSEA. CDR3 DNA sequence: TGCAGCGTTGGAGACAGGGCCTATGGCTACACCTTC. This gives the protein CSVGDRAYGYTF.

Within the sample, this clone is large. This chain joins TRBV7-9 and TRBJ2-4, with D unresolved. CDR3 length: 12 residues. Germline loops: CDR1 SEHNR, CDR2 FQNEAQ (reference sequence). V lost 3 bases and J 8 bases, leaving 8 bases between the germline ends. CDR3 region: CASSFSEYIQYF. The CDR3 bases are TGTGCCAGCAGCTTCTCAGAGTACATTCAGTACTTC. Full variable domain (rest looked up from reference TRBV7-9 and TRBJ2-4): DTGVSQNPRHKITKRGQNVTFRCDPISEHNRLYWYRQTLGQGPEFLTYFQNEAQLEKSRLLSDRFSAERPKGSFSTLEIQRTEQGDSAMYLCASSFSEYIQYFGAGTRLSVL.

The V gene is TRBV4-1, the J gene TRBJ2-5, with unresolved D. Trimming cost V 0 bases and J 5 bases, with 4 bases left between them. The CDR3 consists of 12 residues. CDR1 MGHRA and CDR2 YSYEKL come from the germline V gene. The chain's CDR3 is CASSQEDETQYF. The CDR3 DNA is TGCGCCAGCAGCCAAGAGGATGAGACCCAGTACTTC.

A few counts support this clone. DNA of the CDR3: TGTGCCAGCAGCCAGGGACTTAGCTATGGCTACACCTTC. As protein: CASSQGLSYGYTF. This chain uses TRBV13 with TRBJ1-2; D possibly corresponds to TRBD1 (5 bases). Trimming left V 5 bases short and J 4 bases short, with 11 bases between. The CDR3 covers 13 residues. Germline CDR1 is PRHDT and CDR2 is FYEKMQ (reference sequence).

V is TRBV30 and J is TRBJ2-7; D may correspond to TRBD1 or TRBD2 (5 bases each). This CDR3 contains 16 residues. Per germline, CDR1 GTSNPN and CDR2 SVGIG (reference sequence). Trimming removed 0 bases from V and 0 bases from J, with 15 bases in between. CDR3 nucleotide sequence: TGTGCCTGGAGTGTAAGATCCGGGGCCTTCTCCTACGAGCAGTACTTC. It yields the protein CAWSVRSGAFSYEQYF.

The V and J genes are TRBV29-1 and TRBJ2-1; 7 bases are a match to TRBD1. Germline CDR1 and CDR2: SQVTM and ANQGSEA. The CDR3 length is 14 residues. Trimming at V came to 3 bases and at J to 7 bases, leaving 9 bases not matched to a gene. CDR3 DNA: TGCAGCGTTGACCGACAGGGAGTTTTGAATGAGCAGTTCTTC. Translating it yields CSVDRQGVLNEQFF.